Listed here is a single T cell receptor beta chain. Its specificity is unknown. The sample originates from a study of cytomegalovirus exposure and HLA in healthy donors. Study background: The Caucasian-associated ancestry cluster held over 65% of roughly 400 genotyped donors.

Vbeta (60) and Jbeta (13) primers were used in the PCR. The assay was immunoSEQ multiplex PCR, and TCRdb's table has in-frame clones only and misses some. The sample includes 200,000 to 250,000 clones, around 80% seen only once; the top ten take roughly 0.6%. The CDR3 is 19 amino acids. Germline V gene sequence: CDR1 SGDLS, CDR2 YYNGEE. The V and J ends lost 2 bases and 3 bases, in that order; junction bases with no gene match: 17. The study's findings and limits: Differences between HLA loci emerged in a later analysis of TCR association rates, with DRB1 most and HLA-C fewest. In a later analysis, specific HLA alleles were associated with 15,000 to 20,000 TCR beta sequences at a 0.05 false discovery rate.

The specimen was PBMCs. The chain links TRBV9 to TRBJ2-4, with 7 bases matching TRBD2. This receptor was identified in a man aged 18 to 30 in good health and CMV-seronegative. The CDR3 sequence: CASSVGASGYSRDKNIQYF. The CDR3 bases are TGTGCCAGCAGCGTTGGGGCTAGCGGTTACTCGAGGGACAAAAACATTCAGTACTTC.